This paragraph covers one T cell receptor beta chain sequence. The V gene end was trimmed by 2 bases and the J gene end by 3 bases; junction bases not matched to a gene: 7. This CDR3 is 15 amino acids long. The germline gives CDR1 LNHDA, CDR2 SQIVND (reference sequence). This table comes from immunoSEQ multiplex PCR, and its TCRdb copy is limited to in-frame clones, with some not included. The table has hundreds of thousands of clones, 74% seen once. This specimen comes from a study of shared clonotypes between healthy human individuals. Study in general: Two female and three male donors aged 18 to 49 were enrolled.

The sequenced sample consisted of memory CD4+ T cells sorted from blood. Described subset: CD45RA-negative fraction. This receptor was taken from a woman aged 30 to 39 in good health. The rearrangement joins TRBV19 to TRBJ2-7; TRBD2 agrees at 7 bases. The DNA for the CDR3 is TGTGCCAGTAGTATAATGGGGTCTAGCGGCTACGAGCAGTACTTC. Protein: CASSIMGSSGYEQYF.